The 25 T cell receptor beta chains below were found in one sample sequenced in a study of CD8+ T cells in alopecia areata. Treatment noted: oral pan-JAK inhibitor, 5-10 mg twice daily. Extraction and reverse transcription of RNA yielded cDNA as the sequencing template. The repertoire was sequenced with immunoSEQ multiplex PCR; TCRdb's copy has only in-frame clones and lacks some. The sample lists 170,000 or so clones; around 71% were seen once. This specimen was CD4+ T cells sorted from blood, taken at week 4, from a patient treated with tofacitinib. All receptors derive from a human donor with alopecia areata.

This clone was seen a single time. This chain links TRBV29-1 with TRBJ2-1; no definite D call. CDR1 and CDR2 (germline): SQVTM, ANQGSEA. The germline V and J ends were trimmed by 2 bases and 4 bases, with 6 bases remaining between them. There are 12 residues in the CDR3. Here the CDR3 reads CSVERPYNEQFF. The CDR3 region has the DNA TGCAGCGTTGAACGGCCTTACAATGAGCAGTTCTTC.

The V and J genes are TRBV27 and TRBJ1-1, with a possible D match to TRBD1 (6 bases). Deletions cut 5 bases from V and 0 bases from J, with 10 bases between. The germline V gene has CDR1 MNHEY and CDR2 SMNVEV (reference sequence). CDR3 size: 14 residues. The CDR3, as DNA: TGTGCCAGCAGTCTACAGGGTTTGAACACTGAAGCTTTCTTT. Residues: CASSLQGLNTEAFF.

This clone occurred a few times. The chain recombines TRBV13 with TRBJ1-2; 7 nucleotides match TRBD1. In germline, CDR1 is PRHDT, CDR2 FYEKMQ (reference sequence). V lost 5 bases to trimming and J lost 5 bases; unmatched junction nucleotides: 5. The CDR3 consists of 13 residues. The CDR3 protein is CASSPSTGYGYTF. The CDR3 DNA follows: TGTGCCAGCAGCCCATCGACAGGGTATGGCTACACCTTC.

V is TRBV30 and J is TRBJ1-1; tentative D call: TRBD1 (6 bases). The CDR3 spans 14 residues. Trimming stripped 1 base from V and 1 base from J, with 10 bases between. Germline V CDR1 and CDR2: GTSNPN, SVGIG (reference sequence). The CDR3 nucleotides read TGTGCCTGGAGTGCGGGACATCCGAACACTGAAGCTTTCTTT. Its protein is CAWSAGHPNTEAFF.

The genes are TRBV11-2 and TRBJ2-1, with D possibly called TRBD1 or TRBD2 (5 bases each). V lost 0 bases, J lost 7 bases, and 16 bases lay in between. The CDR3 loop spans 16 amino acids. Germline assignment: CDR1 SGHAT and CDR2 FQNNGV. The CDR3 sequence is CASSLDRLGVVNEQFF. CDR3 DNA sequence: TGTGCCAGCAGCTTAGATCGGCTGGGGGTTGTAAATGAGCAGTTCTTC.

The chain is built from TRBV5-1 and TRBJ1-6; D remains ambiguous. V was shortened by 4 bases and J by 7 bases, with 21 bases between the two germline ends. Germline CDR1 and CDR2: SGHRS and YFSETQ. CDR3 length: 17 residues. DNA of the CDR3: TGCGCCAGCAGCCCGCCTCTAAACACACGCGGGAATTCACCCCTCCACTTT. Its translation is CASSPPLNTRGNSPLHF.

The J gene is TRBJ1-6, the V gene TRBV5-1; D unclear. The CDR3 runs to 14 residues. The germline gives CDR1 SGHRS, CDR2 YFSETQ. With 0 bases removed from V and 5 bases from J, the gap between germline ends came to 6 bases. CDR3 coding DNA: TGCGCCAGCAGCTTGGGGCAGAATAATTCACCCCTCCACTTT. Translation gives CASSLGQNNSPLHF. Complete variable domain (other parts from reference TRBV5-1 and TRBJ1-6): KAGVTQTPRYLIKTRGQQVTLSCSPISGHRSVSWYQQTPGQGLQFLFEYFSETQRNKGNFPGRFSGRQFSNSRSEMNVSTLELGDSALYLCASSLGQNNSPLHFGNGTRLTVT.

This clone turned up a few times. The V and J genes are TRBV6-5 and TRBJ2-1; no definite D call. The CDR3 covers 13 residues. V lost 3 bases and J lost 5, with 8 bases in between. The germline V gene encodes CDR1 MNHEY and CDR2 SVGAGI. For the CDR3, the DNA is TGTGCCAGCAGTTATTCCCCGAACAATGAGCAGTTCTTC. Translation: CASSYSPNNEQFF.

The CDR3 DNA reads TGCAGCGTTGGAATCACATGGCTGTTCTTC. Residues: CSVGITWLFF. The V call is TRBV29-1, the J call TRBJ2-1; D not resolved. Germline-derived CDR1 and CDR2 are SQVTM and ANQGSEA. There are 10 residues in the CDR3. V lost 4 bases to trimming and J lost 15 bases, with 13 bases between them.

The J gene is TRBJ2-5, the V gene TRBV4-3, with 7 bases that match TRBD1. CDR3 size: 15 residues. Germline loops: CDR1 LGHNA, CDR2 YSLEER. V dropped 3 bases and J dropped 0; count of bases not matched to a gene: 4. The CDR3 is CASSHLGTDQETQYF. In DNA, the CDR3 is TGCGCCAGCAGCCACCTAGGGACAGACCAAGAGACCCAGTACTTC.

The table lists this clone with a few counts. The chain is built from TRBV29-1 and TRBJ1-2; tentatively, D is TRBD1 (5 bases). Germline assignment: CDR1 SQVTM and CDR2 ANQGSEA. The V gene lost 0 bases and the J gene lost 0 bases, with 11 bases spanning the gap. This CDR3 contains 15 residues. The CDR3 is CSVEDLAGPNYGYTF. The CDR3 nucleotides read TGCAGCGTTGAAGATCTGGCGGGACCTAACTATGGCTACACCTTC. Full variable domain (remainder filled in from reference TRBV29-1 and TRBJ1-2): SAVISQKPSRDICQRGTSLTIQCQVDSQVTMMFWYRQQPGQSLTLIATANQGSEATYESGFVIDKFPISRPNLTFSTLTVSNMSPEDSSIYLCSVEDLAGPNYGYTFGSGTRLTVV.

This clone was seen just once. The CDR3 region is CASSATGAGNQPQHF. DNA of the CDR3: TGTGCCAGCAGTGCGACAGGCGCCGGCAATCAGCCCCAGCATTTT. This chain connects TRBV6-5 to TRBJ1-5; tentative D call: TRBD1 (6 bases). CDR1 MNHEY and CDR2 SVGAGI come from the germline V gene. CDR3 size: 15 residues. V was trimmed by 5 bases and J by 2 bases, leaving 13 bases between them.

The J gene is TRBJ2-5, the V gene TRBV25-1, with TRBD2 identical over 9 bases. The length of the CDR3 is 13 residues. Trimming took 8 bases from V and 11 from J; bases not matched to a gene: 12. The germline CDR1 and CDR2 sequences are MGHDK and SYGVNS. The CDR3 here is CASRSGGSREQYF. The CDR3 nucleotides read TGTGCCAGCCGTAGCGGGGGATCGCGAGAGCAGTACTTC.

V is TRBV2 and J is TRBJ2-5; D is ambiguous. Germline CDR1 SNHLY, CDR2 FYNNEI. Trimming took off 7 bases at V and 5 bases at J, with 11 bases between the two ends. The CDR3 consists of 12 residues. For the CDR3, the DNA is TGTGCCAGCACATTTGGCGGTGAGACCCAGTACTTC. Encoded protein: CASTFGGETQYF.

V and J are TRBV29-1 and TRBJ2-7; a weak D match, TRBD2 (5 bases). In germline, CDR1 is SQVTM, CDR2 ANQGSEA. The CDR3 loop spans 15 amino acids. V was shortened by 7 bases and J by 5 bases, with 24 bases between the two germline ends. The CDR3 DNA reads TGCAGCGCTCGACCCGGACGGGAAAATGCCCACGAGCAGTACTTC. Translating gives CSARPGRENAHEQYF.

The chain carries TRBV30 and TRBJ2-2; D gene unclear. The CDR3 covers 11 residues. V lost 0 bases and J lost 7, with 3 bases in between. Looked up from germline, CDR1 is GTSNPN and CDR2 is SVGIG (reference sequence). CDR3 nucleotides: TGTGCCTGGAGTGTAGTCGGGGAGCTGTTTTTT. Translating it yields CAWSVVGELFF.

J is TRBJ2-1 and V is TRBV7-9; a weak D match, TRBD2 (7 bases). Deletions cut 1 base from V and 4 bases from J, with 17 bases between. The germline V gene encodes CDR1 SEHNR and CDR2 FQNEAQ (reference sequence). This CDR3 is 17 amino acids long. CDR3 in amino acids: CASSLVRGGGRYNEQFF. The CDR3 coding sequence is TGTGCCAGCAGCTTAGTCCGGGGAGGGGGACGATACAATGAGCAGTTCTTC.

The chain combines TRBV4-2 with TRBJ2-4; 10 nucleotides line up with TRBD2. This CDR3 has 16 residues. Per the germline V gene, CDR1 is LGHNA and CDR2 is YNFKEQ. J was trimmed by 14 bases and V by 0 bases; bases with no gene match: 13. CDR3 nucleotides: TGTGCCAGCAGCCAAGACGCCAGCGGGGGGGCCTACTTGAAGTACTTC. It codes for CASSQDASGGAYLKYF.

The genes are TRBV7-2 and TRBJ2-1; 7 positions agree with TRBD2. This CDR3 is built from 15 residues. Germline assignment: CDR1 SGHTA and CDR2 FQGNSA. V lost 1 base, J lost 3 bases, and 3 bases stayed unmatched. CDR3 protein: CASSLVASGYNEQFF. CDR3 sequence (DNA): TGTGCCAGCAGCTTAGTGGCTAGCGGCTACAATGAGCAGTTCTTC.

The chain uses TRBV29-1 and TRBJ2-3; no firm D call. Per the germline V gene, CDR1 is SQVTM and CDR2 is ANQGSEA. This CDR3 has 13 residues. V was shortened by 1 base and J by 4 bases, with 9 bases between the two germline ends. The CDR3 bases are TGCAGCGTTGAAGGCGAAACGGCAGATACGCAGTATTTT. It translates to CSVEGETADTQYF.

V is TRBV25-1 and J is TRBJ1-4; 7 nucleotides agree with TRBD1. CDR3 size: 14 residues. V lost 1 base, J lost 5 bases, and 1 base stayed unmatched. Germline CDR1 reads MGHDK; CDR2 reads SYGVNS. The CDR3 is CASSELQGNEKLFF. In nucleotides, the CDR3 is TGTGCCAGCAGTGAATTACAGGGGAATGAAAAACTGTTTTTT.

The chain combines TRBV7-2 with TRBJ1-2; D is ambiguous. The CDR3 contains 14 residues. The germline V gene encodes CDR1 SGHTA and CDR2 FQGNSA. V lost 5 bases and J lost 0, with 10 bases in between. This CDR3 reads CASSTRRPNYGYTF. Written as DNA, the CDR3 is TGTGCCAGCAGCACCAGACGGCCTAACTATGGCTACACCTTC.

This rearrangement joins TRBV30 to TRBJ2-7; no reliable D call. Trimming shortened V by 3 bases and J by 6 bases, and 15 bases separated the two germline ends. The CDR3 is 13 amino acids. CDR1 is GTSNPN, CDR2 SVGIG, per germline (reference sequence). CDR3 coding DNA: TGTGCCTGGAGAGTATCTGTATCAGCCGAGCAGTACTTC. Translating it yields CAWRVSVSAEQYF.

The chain couples TRBV29-1 to TRBJ2-4; tentatively, D is TRBD1 (6 bases). This CDR3 has 14 residues. Germline V CDR1 and CDR2: SQVTM, ANQGSEA. V was shortened by 4 bases and J by 0 bases, with 10 bases between the two germline ends. As DNA, the CDR3 is TGCAGCGTTGTCGACAGGCTAGCCAAAAACATTCAGTACTTC. Its translation: CSVVDRLAKNIQYF.

The chain joins TRBV6-5 to TRBJ1-5, with D possibly being TRBD1 (5 bases). Deletions cut 7 bases from V and 7 bases from J, with 17 bases between. Germline CDR1 reads MNHEY; CDR2 reads SVGAGI. The CDR3 extends over 14 amino acids. CDR3 region: CASTQGTVAQPQHF. The DNA for the CDR3 is TGTGCCAGCACCCAAGGGACGGTGGCACAGCCCCAGCATTTT.